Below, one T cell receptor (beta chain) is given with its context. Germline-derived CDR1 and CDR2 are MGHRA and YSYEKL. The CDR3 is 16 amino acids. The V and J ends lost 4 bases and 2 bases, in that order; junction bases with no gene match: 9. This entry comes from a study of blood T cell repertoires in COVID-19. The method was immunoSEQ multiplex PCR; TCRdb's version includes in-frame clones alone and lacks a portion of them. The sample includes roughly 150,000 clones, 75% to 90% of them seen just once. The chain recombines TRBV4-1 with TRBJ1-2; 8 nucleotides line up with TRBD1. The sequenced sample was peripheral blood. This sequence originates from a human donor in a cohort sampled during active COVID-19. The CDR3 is CASSPGRDRRNYGYTF. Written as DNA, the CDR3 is TGCGCCAGCAGCCCAGGAAGGGACAGGCGGAACTATGGCTACACCTTC.